The clone carrying this T cell receptor beta chain has ten or more counts. Its cognate antigen is unknown. This entry comes from a study of regulatory T cells in long-lasting Graves disease. Study-level points and caveats: TRBV28, TRBJ1-2 and TRBJ2-5 were segments that persistent disease favored. Whereas new patients shared 950 to 1,000 public clonotypes, persistent patients shared more, at under 3,500.

Time point given: persistent/refractory GD, antithyroid drugs over 5 years with positive TRAb. The TCR library used RNA extracted from PBMCs. As a group, patients came from one endocrinology department in Xi'an, China. With EDTA tubes as the receptacles, 7.5 to 10 milliliters of peripheral blood were drawn. Building of the TCR beta libraries involved iRepertoire HTBI primers and Arm-PCR of CDR3 regions. Via MiXCR, TCRdb re-called the multiplex PCR reads, giving one row per CDR3 protein. The table lists 360,000 or so distinct CDR3 sequences, roughly 23% of them singletons. This CDR3 is built from 14 residues. Germline assignment: CDR1 SGHVS and CDR2 FQNEAQ. V lost 1 base, J lost 9 bases, and 8 bases stayed unmatched.

Specimen: peripheral blood mononuclear cells (PBMCs), collected when the disease was refractory, from a patient treated with antithyroid drugs. This chain uses TRBV7-8 with TRBJ1-2, with TRBD1 matching 7 bases. This sequence was found in a woman aged 40 to 50 with Graves disease. Here the CDR3 reads CASSLGGGMESYTF. The DNA for the CDR3 is TGTGCCAGCAGCTTAGGAGGGGGCATGGAGAGCTACACCTTC.